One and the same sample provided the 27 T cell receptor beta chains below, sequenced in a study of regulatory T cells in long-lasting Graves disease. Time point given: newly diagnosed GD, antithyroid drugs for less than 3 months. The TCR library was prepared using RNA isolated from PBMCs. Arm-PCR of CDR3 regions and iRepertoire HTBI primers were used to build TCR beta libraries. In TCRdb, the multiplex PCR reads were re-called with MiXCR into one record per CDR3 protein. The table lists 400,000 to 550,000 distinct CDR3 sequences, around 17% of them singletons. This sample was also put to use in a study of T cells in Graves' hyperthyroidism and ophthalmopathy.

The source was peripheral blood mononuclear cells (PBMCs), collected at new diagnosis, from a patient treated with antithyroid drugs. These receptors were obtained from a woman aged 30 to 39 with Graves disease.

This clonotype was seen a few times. The CDR3 here is CASSQGYREDEKLFF. The CDR3 coding sequence is TGTGCCAGCAGCCAAGGTTACAGGGAGGATGAAAAACTGTTTTTT. The chain links TRBV14 to TRBJ1-4; D possibly corresponds to TRBD1 (6 bases). The ends were cut back, 1 base at V and 6 bases at J, with 12 bases in the middle. CDR3 length: 15 residues. CDR1 is SGHDN, CDR2 FVKESK, per germline.

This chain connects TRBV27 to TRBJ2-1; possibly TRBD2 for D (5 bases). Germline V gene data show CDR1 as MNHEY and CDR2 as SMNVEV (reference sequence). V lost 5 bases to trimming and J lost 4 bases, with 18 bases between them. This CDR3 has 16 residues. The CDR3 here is CASSIRNGIRYNEQFF. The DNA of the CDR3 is TGTGCCAGCAGTATCAGAAACGGGATTAGGTACAATGAGCAGTTCTTC.

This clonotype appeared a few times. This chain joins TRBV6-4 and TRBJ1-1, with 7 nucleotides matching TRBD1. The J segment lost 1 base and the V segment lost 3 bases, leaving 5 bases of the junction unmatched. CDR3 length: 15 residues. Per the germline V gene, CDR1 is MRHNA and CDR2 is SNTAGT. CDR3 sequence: CASSESGGWNTEAFF. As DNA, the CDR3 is TGTGCCAGCAGTGAATCAGGGGGGTGGAACACTGAAGCTTTCTTT.

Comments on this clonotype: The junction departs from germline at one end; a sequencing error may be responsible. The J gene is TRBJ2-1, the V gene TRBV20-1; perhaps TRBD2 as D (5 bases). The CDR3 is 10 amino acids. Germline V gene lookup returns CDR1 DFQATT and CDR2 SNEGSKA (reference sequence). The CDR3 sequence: CNARESEQFF. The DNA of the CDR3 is TGCAATGCTAGGGAGAGTGAGCAGTTCTTC.

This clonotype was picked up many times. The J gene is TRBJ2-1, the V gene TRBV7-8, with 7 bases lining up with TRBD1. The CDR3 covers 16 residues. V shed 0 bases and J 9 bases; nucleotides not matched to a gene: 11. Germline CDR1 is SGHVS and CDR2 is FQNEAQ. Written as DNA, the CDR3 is TGTGCCAGCAGCTTAGCGAGGGTATTAGGGGGCGGTGAGCAGTTCTTC. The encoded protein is CASSLARVLGGGEQFF. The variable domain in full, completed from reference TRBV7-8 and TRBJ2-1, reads GAGVSQSPRYKVAKRGQDVALRCDPISGHVSLFWYQQALGQGPEFLTYFQNEAQLDKSGLPSDRFFAERPEGSVSTLKIQRTQQEDSAVYLCASSLARVLGGGEQFFGPGTRLTVL.

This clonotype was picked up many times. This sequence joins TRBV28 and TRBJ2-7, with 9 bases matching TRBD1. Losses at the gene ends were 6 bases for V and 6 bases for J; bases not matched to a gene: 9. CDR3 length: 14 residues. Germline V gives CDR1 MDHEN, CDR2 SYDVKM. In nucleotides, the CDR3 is TGTGCCAGCAGGATAAGGACAGGGGCATCCGAGCAGTACTTC. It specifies CASRIRTGASEQYF.

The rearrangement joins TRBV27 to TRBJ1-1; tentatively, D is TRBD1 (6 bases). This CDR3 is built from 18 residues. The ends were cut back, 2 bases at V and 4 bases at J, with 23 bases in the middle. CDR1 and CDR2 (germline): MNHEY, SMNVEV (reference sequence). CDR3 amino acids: CASSLGPIGGGGGTEAFF. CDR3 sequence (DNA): TGTGCCAGCAGTTTAGGCCCGATCGGGGGGGGCGGTGGCACTGAAGCTTTCTTT.

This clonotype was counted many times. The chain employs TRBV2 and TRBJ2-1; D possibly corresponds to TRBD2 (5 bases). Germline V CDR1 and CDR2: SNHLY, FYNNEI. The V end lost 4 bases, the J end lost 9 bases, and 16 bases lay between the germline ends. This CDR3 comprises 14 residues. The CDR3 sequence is CASSVGLATGEQFF. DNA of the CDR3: TGTGCCAGCAGTGTTGGCCTAGCTACGGGTGAGCAGTTCTTC.

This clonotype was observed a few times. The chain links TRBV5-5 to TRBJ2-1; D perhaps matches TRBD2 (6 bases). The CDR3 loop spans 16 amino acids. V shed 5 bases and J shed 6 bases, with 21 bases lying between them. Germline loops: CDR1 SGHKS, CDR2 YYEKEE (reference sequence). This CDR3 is CASRGFLARIRNEQFF. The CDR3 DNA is TGTGCCAGCAGGGGATTTCTAGCGAGGATCCGCAATGAGCAGTTCTTC.

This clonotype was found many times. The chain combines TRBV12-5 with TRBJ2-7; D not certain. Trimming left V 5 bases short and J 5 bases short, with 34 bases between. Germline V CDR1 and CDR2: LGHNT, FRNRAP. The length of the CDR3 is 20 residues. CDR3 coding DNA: TGTGCTAGTGGTCCATATCACGGGTCGTACCCCTGGGTTTCCCTCCACGAGCAGTACTTC. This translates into CASGPYHGSYPWVSLHEQYF. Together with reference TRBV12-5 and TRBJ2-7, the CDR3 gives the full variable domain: DARVTQTPRHKVTEMGQEVTMRCQPILGHNTVFWYRQTMMQGLELLAYFRNRAPLDDSGMPKDRFSAEMPDATLATLKIQPSEPRDSAVYFCASGPYHGSYPWVSLHEQYFGPGTRLTVT.

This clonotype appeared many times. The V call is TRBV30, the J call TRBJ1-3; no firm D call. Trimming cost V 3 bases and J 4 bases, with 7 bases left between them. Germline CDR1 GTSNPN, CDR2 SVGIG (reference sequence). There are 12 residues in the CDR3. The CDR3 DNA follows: TGTGCCTGGAGCCCCAGGGGAAACACCATATATTTT. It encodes CAWSPRGNTIYF. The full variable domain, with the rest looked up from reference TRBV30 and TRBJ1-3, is SQTIHQWPATLVQPVGSPLSLECTVEGTSNPNLYWYRQAAGRGLQLLFYSVGIGQISSEVPQNLSASRPQDRQFILSSKKLLLSDSGFYLCAWSPRGNTIYFGEGSWLTVV.

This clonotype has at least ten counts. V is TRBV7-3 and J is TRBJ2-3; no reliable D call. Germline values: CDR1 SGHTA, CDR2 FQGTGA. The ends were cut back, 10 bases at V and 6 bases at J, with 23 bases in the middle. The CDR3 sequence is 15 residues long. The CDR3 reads CATPPGSYQADTQYF. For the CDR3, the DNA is TGTGCCACCCCTCCCGGGTCCTACCAAGCGGATACGCAGTATTTT.

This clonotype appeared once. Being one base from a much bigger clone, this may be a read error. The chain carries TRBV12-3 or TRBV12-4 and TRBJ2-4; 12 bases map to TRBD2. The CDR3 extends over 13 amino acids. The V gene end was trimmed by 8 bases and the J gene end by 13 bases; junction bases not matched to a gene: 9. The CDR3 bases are TGTGCCAGCCCTAGCGGGAGGGCCAGTGAGCAGTACTTC. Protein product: CASPSGRASEQYF.

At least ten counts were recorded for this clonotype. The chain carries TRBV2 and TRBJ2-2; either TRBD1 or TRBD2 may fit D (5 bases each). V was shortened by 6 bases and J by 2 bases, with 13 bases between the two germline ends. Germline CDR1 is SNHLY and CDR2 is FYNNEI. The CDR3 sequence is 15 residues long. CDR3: CASRKGTANTGELFF. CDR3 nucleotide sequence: TGTGCCAGCAGAAAAGGGACGGCCAACACCGGGGAGCTGTTTTTT.

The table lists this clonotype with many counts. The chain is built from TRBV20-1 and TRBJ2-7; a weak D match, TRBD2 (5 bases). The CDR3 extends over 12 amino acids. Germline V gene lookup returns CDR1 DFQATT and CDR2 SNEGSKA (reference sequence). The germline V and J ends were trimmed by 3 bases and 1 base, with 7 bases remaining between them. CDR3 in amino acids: CSARTGSYEQYF. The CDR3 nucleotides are TGCAGTGCTAGGACGGGATCCTACGAGCAGTACTTC.

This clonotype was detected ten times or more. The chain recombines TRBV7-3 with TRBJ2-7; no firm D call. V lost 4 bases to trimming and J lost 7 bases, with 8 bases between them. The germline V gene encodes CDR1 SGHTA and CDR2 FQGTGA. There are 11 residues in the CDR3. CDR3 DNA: TGTGCCAGCAGCTCCGTACGGGAGCAGTACTTC. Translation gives CASSSVREQYF.

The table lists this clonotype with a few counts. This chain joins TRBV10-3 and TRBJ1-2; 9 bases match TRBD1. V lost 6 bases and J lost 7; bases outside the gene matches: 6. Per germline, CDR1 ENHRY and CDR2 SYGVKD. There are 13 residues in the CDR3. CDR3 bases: TGTGCCATCAGCCGGGACAGGGTATTTGGCTACACCTTC. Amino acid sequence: CAISRDRVFGYTF.

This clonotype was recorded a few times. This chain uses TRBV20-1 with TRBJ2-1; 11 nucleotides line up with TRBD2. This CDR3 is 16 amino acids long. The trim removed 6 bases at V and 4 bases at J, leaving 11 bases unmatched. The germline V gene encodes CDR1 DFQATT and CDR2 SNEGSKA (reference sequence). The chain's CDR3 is CSALSGRAVSYNEQFF. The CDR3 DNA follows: TGCAGTGCGCTTAGCGGGAGGGCCGTGAGTTACAATGAGCAGTTCTTC.

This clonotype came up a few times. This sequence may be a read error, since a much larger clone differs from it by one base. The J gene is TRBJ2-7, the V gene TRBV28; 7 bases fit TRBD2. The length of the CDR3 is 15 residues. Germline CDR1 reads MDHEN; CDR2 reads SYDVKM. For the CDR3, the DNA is TGTGCCAGCAGTTTATTTGGCGGGAGCCCCTACGAGCAGTGCTTC. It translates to CASSLFGGSPYEQCF.

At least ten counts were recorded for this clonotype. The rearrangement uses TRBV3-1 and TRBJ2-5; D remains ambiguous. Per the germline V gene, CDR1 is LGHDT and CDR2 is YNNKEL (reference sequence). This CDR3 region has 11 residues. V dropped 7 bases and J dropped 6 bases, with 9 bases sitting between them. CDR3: CASTLGQTQYF. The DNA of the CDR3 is TGTGCCAGCACCCTCGGGCAGACCCAGTACTTC.

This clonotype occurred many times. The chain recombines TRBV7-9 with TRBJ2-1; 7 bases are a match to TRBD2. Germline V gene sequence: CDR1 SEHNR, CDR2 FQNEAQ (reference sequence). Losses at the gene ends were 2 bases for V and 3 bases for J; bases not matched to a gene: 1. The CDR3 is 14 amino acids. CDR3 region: CASSLLADYNEQFF. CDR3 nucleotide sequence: TGTGCCAGCAGCTTACTAGCGGACTACAATGAGCAGTTCTTC.

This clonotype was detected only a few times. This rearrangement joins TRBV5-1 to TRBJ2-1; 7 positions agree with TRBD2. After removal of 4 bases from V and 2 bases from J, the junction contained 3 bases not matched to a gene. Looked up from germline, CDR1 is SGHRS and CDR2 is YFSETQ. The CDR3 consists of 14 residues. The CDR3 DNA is TGCGCCAGCAGCGAGGGACTAACCTACAATGAGCAGTTCTTC. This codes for CASSEGLTYNEQFF.

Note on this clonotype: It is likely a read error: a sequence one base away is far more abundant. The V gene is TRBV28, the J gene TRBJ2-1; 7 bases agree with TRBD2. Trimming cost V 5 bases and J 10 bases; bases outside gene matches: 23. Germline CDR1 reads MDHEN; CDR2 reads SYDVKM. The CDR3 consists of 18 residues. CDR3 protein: CASSATTLRLAVSYEQFF. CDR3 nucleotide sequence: TGTGCCAGCAGTGCAACTACTTTAAGGCTAGCGGTCTCCTACGAGCAGTTCTTC.

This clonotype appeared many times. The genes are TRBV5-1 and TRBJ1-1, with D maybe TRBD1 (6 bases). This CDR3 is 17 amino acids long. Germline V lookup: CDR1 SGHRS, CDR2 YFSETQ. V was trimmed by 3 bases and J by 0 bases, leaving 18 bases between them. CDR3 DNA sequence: TGCGCCAGCAGCTCCAGACCCGGGACAACCATGAACACTGAAGCTTTCTTT. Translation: CASSSRPGTTMNTEAFF. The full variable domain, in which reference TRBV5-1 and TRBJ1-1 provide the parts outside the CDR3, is KAGVTQTPRYLIKTRGQQVTLSCSPISGHRSVSWYQQTPGQGLQFLFEYFSETQRNKGNFPGRFSGRQFSNSRSEMNVSTLELGDSALYLCASSSRPGTTMNTEAFFGQGTRLTVV.

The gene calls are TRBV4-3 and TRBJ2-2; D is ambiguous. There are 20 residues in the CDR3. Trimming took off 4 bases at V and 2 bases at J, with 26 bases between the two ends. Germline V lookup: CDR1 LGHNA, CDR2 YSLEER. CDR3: CASSPAKSIGVPHNTGELFF. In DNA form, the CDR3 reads TGCGCCAGCAGCCCTGCAAAGTCGATCGGAGTTCCGCACAACACCGGGGAGCTGTTTTTT.

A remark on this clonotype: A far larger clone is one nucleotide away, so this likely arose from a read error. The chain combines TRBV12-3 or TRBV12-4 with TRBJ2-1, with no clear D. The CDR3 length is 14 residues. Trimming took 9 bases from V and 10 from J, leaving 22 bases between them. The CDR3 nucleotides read TGTGCCAGTGCTCTTGCGAGTTCGTCCTACGAGCAGTTCTTC. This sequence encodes CASALASSSYEQFF.

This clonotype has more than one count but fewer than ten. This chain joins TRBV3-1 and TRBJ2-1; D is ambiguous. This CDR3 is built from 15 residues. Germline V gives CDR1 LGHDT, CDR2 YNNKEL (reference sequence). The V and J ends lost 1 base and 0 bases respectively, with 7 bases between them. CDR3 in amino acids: CASSQARDSYNEQFF. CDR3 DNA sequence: TGTGCCAGCAGCCAAGCTAGGGACTCCTACAATGAGCAGTTCTTC.